Described below is a single TCR beta chain sequence and its context. Its antigen is unknown. PCR primers comprised 60 Vbeta and 13 Jbeta primers. Repertoires were generated with immunoSEQ multiplex PCR, while TCRdb's copy carries only in-frame clones and drops some. The table has more than 150,000 clones, roughly 82% seen once. This entry comes from a study of cytomegalovirus exposure and HLA in healthy donors. Study-wide findings and caveats: About 87% or about 30% of the time was how often most TCR beta V segments were productive, according to an earlier analysis. Among the sequence variants, a highly shared cluster was likely an artifact of sequencing. Analyzed later, most CMV-associated TCR beta chains appeared HLA-restricted. Follow-up analysis later connected one missense variant in DCLRE1C with trimming of TCR beta V- and J-genes.

The clonotype originates from a girl aged 2-10 years in good health and CMV-seropositive. Input material: PBMCs.

The CDR3 here is CASSLVGGWGYTF. The CDR3 coding sequence is TGTGCCAGCAGCTTAGTAGGGGGCTGGGGCTACACCTTC. The chain combines TRBV11-3 with TRBJ1-2; 7 bases agree with TRBD1. The germline V gene has CDR1 SGHNT and CDR2 YENEEA. The CDR3 covers 13 residues. Trimming cost V 1 base and J 8 bases; bases outside gene matches: 4.